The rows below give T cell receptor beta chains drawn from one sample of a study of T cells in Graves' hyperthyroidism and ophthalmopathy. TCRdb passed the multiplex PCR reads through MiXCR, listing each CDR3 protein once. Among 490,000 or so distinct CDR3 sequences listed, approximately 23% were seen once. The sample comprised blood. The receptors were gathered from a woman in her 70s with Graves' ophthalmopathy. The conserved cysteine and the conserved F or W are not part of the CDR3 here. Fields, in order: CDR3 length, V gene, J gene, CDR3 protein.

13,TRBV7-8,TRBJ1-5,ASSLASAVNQPQH
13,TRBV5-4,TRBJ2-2,ASSLGGRGTGELF
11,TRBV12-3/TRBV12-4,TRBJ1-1,ASSPDGFTEAF
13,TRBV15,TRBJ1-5,ATKTTGGSNQPQH
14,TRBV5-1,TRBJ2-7,ASSSFRGSSSYEQY
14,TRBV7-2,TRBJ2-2,ASSKTGQGYTGELF
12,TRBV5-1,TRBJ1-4,ASSATGRNEKLF
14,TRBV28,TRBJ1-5,ASSSPGGAGNQPQH
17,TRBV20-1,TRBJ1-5,SAIWTRGGQLYSNQPQH
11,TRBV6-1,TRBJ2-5,ASSNLNQETQY
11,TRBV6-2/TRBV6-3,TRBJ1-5,ASSSIPNQPQH
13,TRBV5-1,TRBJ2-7,ASSRLQTPSYEQY
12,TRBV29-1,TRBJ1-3,SVAGHYSGNTIY
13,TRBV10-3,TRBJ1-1,AISEVTGANTEAF
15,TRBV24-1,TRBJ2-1,ATSDLGGVAGNNEQF
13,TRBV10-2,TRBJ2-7,ASSEETATSYEQY
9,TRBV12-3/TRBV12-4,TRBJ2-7,ASSLGREQY
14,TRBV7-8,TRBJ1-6,ASSPMDRVDNSPLH
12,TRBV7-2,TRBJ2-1,ASSPPAGGGEQF
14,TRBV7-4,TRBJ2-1,ASSSRLAGGDNEQF
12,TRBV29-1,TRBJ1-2,SVADRNTNYGYT
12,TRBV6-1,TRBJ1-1,ASSIGAGDTEAF
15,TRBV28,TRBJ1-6,ASSAPPPGQGGSPLH
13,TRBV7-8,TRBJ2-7,ASSPTSGVSYEQY
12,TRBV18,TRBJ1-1,ASSPRRGDVEAF
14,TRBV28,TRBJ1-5,ASSSPLTEANQPQH
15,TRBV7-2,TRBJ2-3,ASSLARLAASTDTQY
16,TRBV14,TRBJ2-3,ASSHKLGTSGRTDTQY
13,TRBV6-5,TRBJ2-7,ASSYSRDRAYEQY
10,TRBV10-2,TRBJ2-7,ASTRATYEQY
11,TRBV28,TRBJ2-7,ASRRQGSREQY
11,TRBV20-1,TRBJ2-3,SAPIGGTDTQY
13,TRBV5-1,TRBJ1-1,ASSRTGGAGTEAF
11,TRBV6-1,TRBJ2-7,AGSSRQGYEQY
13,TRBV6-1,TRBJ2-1,ASILSGTVYNEQF